The 5 T cell receptor beta chains given below trace back to one sample, sequenced in a study of beta chain features in type 1 diabetes. Their antigen targets remain unknown. General study results and limits: Moderate yet significant TCRB CDR3 shortening was seen in Type 1 diabetes patients in all four CD4+ subsets.

The authors reverse transcribed all of the isolated RNA, so sequencing captured expressed TCRB transcripts. Clones were sequenced by immunoSEQ multiplex PCR, and TCRdb holds only the in-frame ones, with some missing. This table has about 700,000 clones, around an eighth appearing once. The sample was naive CD4+ T cells from blood. Receptor source: a young man with type 1 diabetes.

This clone turned up a few times. The identical CDR3 is also encoded by other nucleotide sequences in the sample. The chain has TRBV7-9 and TRBJ2-2; D unresolved. The V end lost 2 bases, the J end lost 8 bases, and 6 bases lay between the germline ends. This CDR3 contains 12 residues. CDR1 is SEHNR and CDR2 is FQNEAQ in the germline V gene (reference sequence). The CDR3 DNA reads as TGTGCCAGCAGCTTACCCCCGGGGGAGCTGTTTTTT. Its translation is CASSLPPGELFF. The entire variable domain, with the rest obtained from reference TRBV7-9 and TRBJ2-2, is as follows: DTGVSQNPRHKITKRGQNVTFRCDPISEHNRLYWYRQTLGQGPEFLTYFQNEAQLEKSRLLSDRFSAERPKGSFSTLEIQRTEQGDSAMYLCASSLPPGELFFGEGSRLTVL.

This clone was counted between two and nine times. The same CDR3 also results from other DNA sequences found in this sample. J is TRBJ2-1 and V is TRBV18; D unresolved. The V gene's germline CDR1 is KGHSH and CDR2 LQKENI. The CDR3 has 12 amino acids. Trimming took off 1 base at V and 6 bases at J, with 4 bases between the two ends. The CDR3 sequence: CASSPQSNEQFF. DNA of the CDR3: TGTGCCAGCTCACCACAGAGCAATGAGCAGTTCTTC.

This clone was counted only a few times. This chain joins TRBV5-1 and TRBJ2-3, with 7 bases identical to TRBD1. This CDR3 spans 15 amino acids. Germline V CDR1 and CDR2: SGHRS, YFSETQ. V shed 3 bases and J 1 base; nucleotides not matched to a gene: 5. CDR3 residues: CASSSQGDRTDTQYF. CDR3 in DNA: TGCGCCAGCAGCTCTCAGGGGGATCGCACAGATACGCAGTATTTT.

CDR3 in DNA: TGTGCCAGCAGTCCCCGTCCGGGACAGGGCCCAGATACGCAGTATTTT. Translating gives CASSPRPGQGPDTQYF. The chain recombines TRBV7-8 with TRBJ2-3, with 9 bases lining up with TRBD1. V was clipped by 6 bases and J by 4 bases; unmatched bases: 11. The CDR3 has 16 residues. Per germline, CDR1 SGHVS and CDR2 FQNEAQ.

This clone has more than one count but fewer than ten. The V call is TRBV4-1, the J call TRBJ2-2; the D gene is possibly TRBD1 (6 bases). The CDR3 is 14 amino acids. Germline V gene sequence: CDR1 MGHRA, CDR2 YSYEKL. V was trimmed by 5 bases and J by 1 base, leaving 8 bases between them. CDR3 in amino acids: CASSLGQNTGELFF. The DNA of the CDR3 is TGCGCCAGCAGCTTGGGACAGAACACCGGGGAGCTGTTTTTT.